These T cell receptor beta chains were read from a single sample in a study of blood T cell repertoires in COVID-19. Profiled with immunoSEQ multiplex PCR; TCRdb holds only in-frame clones, not every one. In the table there are roughly 70,000 clones, 70% to 90% of which are singletons. The sequenced sample consisted of peripheral blood. Receptors originate from a man aged 70 or older with active or convalescent COVID-19. CDR3s leave out the opening cysteine and the closing phenylalanine or tryptophan.

cdr3_aa	v_call	j_call
ASSQDGWSSYNEQF	TRBV14	TRBJ2-1
ASSFGRGRSGAQY	TRBV27	TRBJ2-3
ASSQVRGPEAF	TRBV3-1/TRBV3-2	TRBJ1-1
ASSFGSSPPYNEQF	TRBV5-1	TRBJ2-1
ASSRGLGTDTQY	TRBV27	TRBJ2-3
ASSLGIGDRGTDTQY	TRBV28	TRBJ2-3
ASSKVQAGVFNEQF	TRBV21-1	TRBJ2-1
SATGEETQY	TRBV20-1	TRBJ2-5
AGTDREGFGYT	TRBV30	TRBJ1-2
ASSPSLGTGRTDTQY	TRBV3-1/TRBV3-2	TRBJ2-3
ASSQSPRPVNTQY	TRBV3-1/TRBV3-2	TRBJ2-3
ASSLWTGWNTEAF	TRBV7-2	TRBJ1-1
ASSVHGRTNTEAF	TRBV27	TRBJ1-1
ATRTGTGDPGELF	TRBV15	TRBJ2-2
ASSLGLEVINEQF	TRBV7-8	TRBJ2-1
ATQVPPEPLH	TRBV6-6	TRBJ1-6
ASNPSWNQPQH	TRBV6-5	TRBJ1-5
ASSQEGTSGYNEQF	TRBV4-2	TRBJ2-1
ASSLWGPGGNTIY	TRBV27	TRBJ1-3
ASRVTSVAQY	TRBV6-5	TRBJ2-3
ASSWTSGDQY	TRBV7-9	TRBJ2-3
ASSPYRDSGIQPQH	TRBV3-1/TRBV3-2	TRBJ1-5
ASSLGVAGKNYGYT	TRBV7-8	TRBJ1-2
ASSITSGSSYNEQF	TRBV19	TRBJ2-1
ASSRRAGVATEAF	TRBV18	TRBJ1-1
ASNPTSTYEQY	TRBV2	TRBJ2-7
ASSQISGAVGQY	TRBV4-1	TRBJ2-7
ASMAILKAGGGGELF	TRBV2	TRBJ2-2
ASSPRGTGDSGELF	TRBV18	TRBJ2-2
ASSESDRGGQPQH	TRBV21-1	TRBJ1-5
ASSRGQAPKGYT	TRBV3-1/TRBV3-2	TRBJ1-2
ASRQGVDQPQH	TRBV19	TRBJ1-5
ASSTSRGSGNTIY	TRBV6-5	TRBJ1-3
AIREQGSRTGELF	TRBV10-3	TRBJ2-2
AITTGALYGYT	TRBV10-3	TRBJ1-2
ASSLAGVGDTQY	TRBV7-9	TRBJ2-3
ASSLDGTRGGDEQF	TRBV5-1	TRBJ2-1
ASSKGEGDDSNQPQH	TRBV21-1	TRBJ1-5
ASSLGSLAKNIQY	TRBV7-2	TRBJ2-4
ASSSPGLPSYNEQF	TRBV28	TRBJ2-1
AINPTSGTEAF	TRBV10-3	TRBJ1-1
ASSLFGGNNYGYT	TRBV3-1/TRBV3-2	TRBJ1-2
ASSLVGGHTQY	TRBV5-6	TRBJ2-3
ASSFGTTNEKLF	TRBV28	TRBJ1-4
SVEDWWEGGETQY	TRBV29-1	TRBJ2-5
ASRTGTLGEKLF	TRBV25-1	TRBJ1-4
ASSRGTGGQPQH	TRBV28	TRBJ1-5
ASSLTASANTGELF	TRBV7-3	TRBJ2-2
ASSLSGGISYNEQF	TRBV9	TRBJ2-1